This T cell receptor (beta chain) was recovered during a study of sequential checkpoint blockade in melanoma. For the study at large: Patients were randomized 1:1 to nivolumab-then-ipilimumab or ipilimumab-then-nivolumab first-line.

Regarding treatment: randomized to nivolumab then ipilimumab (arm A) or the reverse (arm B). No patient had prior DNA-damaging chemotherapy. PBMC sorting kept live CD3+CD8+ cells without CD19 or CD56. The V gene's germline CDR1 is KGHSH and CDR2 LQKENI. The CDR3 sequence is 15 residues long. V lost 5 bases, J lost 0 bases, and 2 bases stayed unmatched. Measured with immunoSEQ multiplex PCR; TCRdb has only the in-frame clones, and not every one. The table has 20,000 to 25,000 clones, around 80% seen once; the top ten hold around 10%. Here the sequenced sample was CD8+ T cells sorted from blood (inferred from file names), taken from a patient given nivolumab and ipilimumab in sequence. The receptor was derived from a human donor with melanoma. The J gene is TRBJ2-1, the V gene TRBV18, with TRBD2 matching 9 bases. CDR3 loop: CASSNSGSSYNEQFF. In nucleotides, the CDR3 is TGTGCCAGCTCAAATAGCGGGAGCTCCTACAATGAGCAGTTCTTC.